This T cell receptor (beta chain) originates from a study of blood T cell repertoires in COVID-19. CDR3 length: 12 amino acids. Germline CDR1 and CDR2: LGHDT and YNNKEL (reference sequence). Trimming cost V 3 bases and J 0 bases, with 3 bases left between them. Per the original methods: Amplifying reference gene primers gave estimates of nucleated cell counts. Using immunoSEQ multiplex PCR, the repertoire was profiled, and TCRdb retains in-frame clones only, with some absent. V, J and clone size derive from that table, while D and trimming were established from the DNA sequence. The table lists about 68,000 clones, around 85% of them singletons, with approximately 23% in the top ten.

Sequencing was done on a sample of peripheral blood. This chain links TRBV3-1 (or the pseudogene TRBV3-2) with TRBJ2-7; D not resolved. The TCR originated in a man aged 50 to 60 with acute or convalescent COVID-19. CDR3 in DNA: TGTGCCAGCAGCCAGGCCTCCTACGAGCAGTACTTC. Its protein product is CASSQASYEQYF.